This T cell receptor beta chain is from a study of graft-versus-host responses after intestinal transplantation. Study in general: Multivisceral, liver-intestinal, or isolated intestinal transplants were received by the recipients.

Generated by immunoSEQ multiplex PCR, the TCRdb table keeps only in-frame clones and is missing some. The sample includes approximately 9,500 clones, 80% to 95% of them seen just once. The CDR3 totals 15 residues. The V and J ends lost 3 bases and 0 bases respectively, with 13 bases between them. Germline CDR1 reads SGDLS; CDR2 reads YYNGEE. The origin of this receptor is a human patient who received an intestinal transplant, so some T cells may come from the graft donor. The rearrangement joins TRBV9 to TRBJ2-7, with D tentatively TRBD1 or TRBD2 (5 bases each). The sample was PBMCs, taken approximately 40 days after intestinal transplantation. CDR3 DNA sequence: TGTGCCAGCAGCGAAGGGGACGCCAGCTCCTACGAGCAGTACTTC. This encodes CASSEGDASSYEQYF. Filled out from reference TRBV9 and TRBJ2-7, the complete variable domain reads DSGVTQTPKHLITATGQRVTLRCSPRSGDLSVYWYQQSLDQGLQFLIQYYNGEERAKGNILERFSAQQFPDLHSELNLSSLELGDSALYFCASSEGDASSYEQYFGPGTRLTVT.